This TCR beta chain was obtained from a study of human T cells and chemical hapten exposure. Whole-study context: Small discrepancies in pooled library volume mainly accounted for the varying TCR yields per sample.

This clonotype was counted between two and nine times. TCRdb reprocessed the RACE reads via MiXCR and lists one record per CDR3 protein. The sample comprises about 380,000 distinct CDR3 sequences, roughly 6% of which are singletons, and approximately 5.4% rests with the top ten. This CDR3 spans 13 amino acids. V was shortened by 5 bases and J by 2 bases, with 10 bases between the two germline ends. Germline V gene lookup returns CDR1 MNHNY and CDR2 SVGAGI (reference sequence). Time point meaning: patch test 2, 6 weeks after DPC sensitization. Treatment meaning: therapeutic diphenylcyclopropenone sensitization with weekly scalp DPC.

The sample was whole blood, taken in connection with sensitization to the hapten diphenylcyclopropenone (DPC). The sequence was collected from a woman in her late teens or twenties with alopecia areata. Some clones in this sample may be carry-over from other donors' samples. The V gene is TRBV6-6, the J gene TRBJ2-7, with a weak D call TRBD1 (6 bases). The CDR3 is CASSGTRTYEQYF. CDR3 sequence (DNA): TGTGCCAGCAGTGGGACACGGACCTACGAGCAGTACTTC.